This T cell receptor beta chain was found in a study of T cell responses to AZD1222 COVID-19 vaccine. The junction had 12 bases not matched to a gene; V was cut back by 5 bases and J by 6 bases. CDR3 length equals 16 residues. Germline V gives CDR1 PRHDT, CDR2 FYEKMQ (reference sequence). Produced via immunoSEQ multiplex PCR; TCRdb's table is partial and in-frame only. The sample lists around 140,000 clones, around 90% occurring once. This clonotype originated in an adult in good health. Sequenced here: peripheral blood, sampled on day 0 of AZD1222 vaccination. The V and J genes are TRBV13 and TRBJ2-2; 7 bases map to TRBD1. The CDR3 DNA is TGTGCCAGCAGCCCCCAACAGGGGCGAATTTCCGGGGAGCTGTTTTTT. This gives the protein CASSPQQGRISGELFF.